The 29 T cell receptor beta chains given below trace back to one sample, sequenced in a study of PD-L1 blockade in urothelial cancer. Time point: pretreatment peripheral blood. This table comes from immunoSEQ multiplex PCR, and its TCRdb copy is limited to in-frame clones, with some not included. This table has about 76,000 clones, roughly 90% appearing once. Sequencing was performed on PBMCs, taken around atezolizumab (anti-PD-L1) treatment. These receptors were obtained from a man between 65 and 85 years old with urothelial cancer.

The chain couples TRBV18 to TRBJ2-3, with a weak D call TRBD1 (6 bases). CDR3 length: 14 residues. Germline CDR1 KGHSH, CDR2 LQKENI. The V gene lost 4 bases and the J gene lost 3 bases, with 11 bases spanning the gap. The DNA of the CDR3 is TGTGCCAGCTCACTCCGGACAGTTACAGATACGCAGTATTTT. Its protein product is CASSLRTVTDTQYF.

The gene calls are TRBV28 and TRBJ1-2; 9 nucleotides match TRBD1. Germline loops: CDR1 MDHEN, CDR2 SYDVKM. J lost 8 bases, V lost 4 bases, and 14 bases had no gene match. The CDR3 loop spans 16 amino acids. For the CDR3, the DNA is TGTGCCAGCAGTTCGACATGGAACAGGGGGCCGCGGGGCTACACCTTC. The encoded protein is CASSSTWNRGPRGYTF.

The rearrangement uses TRBV21-1 and TRBJ1-1; no DNA check was done on the table's D call, TRBD1. TRBV21-1 has pseudogene status. The CDR3 runs to 24 residues. The CDR3 coding sequence is TGTGCCAGCAGCAATGGGTGCAGGAAATTGGGACAGGGACATACCCCCTTCATGAACACTGAAGCTTTCTTT. Translation gives CASSNGCRKLGQGHTPFMNTEAFF.

The rearrangement links TRBV30 to TRBJ2-7, with 7 nucleotides matching TRBD1. The junction had 9 bases not matched to a gene; V was cut back by 2 bases and J by 8 bases. The CDR3 is made up of 13 amino acids. The germline V gene has CDR1 GTSNPN and CDR2 SVGIG (reference sequence). For the CDR3, the DNA is TGTGCCTGGAGTCGTGGGACAGCTCCGAAGCAGTACTTC. It specifies CAWSRGTAPKQYF.

The genes are TRBV10-3 and TRBJ2-7, with D maybe TRBD1 (6 bases). V lost 10 bases, J lost 9 bases, and 25 bases lay in between. The CDR3 is 14 amino acids. Germline V gene data show CDR1 as ENHRY and CDR2 as SYGVKD. The CDR3 DNA reads as TGTGCCACCGAGGGGACACTGGGCTCCCGAAGGCAGTACTTC. As protein: CATEGTLGSRRQYF.

V gene TRBV9 combines with J gene TRBJ2-2, with no clear D. V lost 2 bases, J lost 1 base, and 6 bases lay in between. CDR3 length: 14 amino acids. Looked up from germline, CDR1 is SGDLS and CDR2 is YYNGEE. As DNA, the CDR3 is TGTGCCAGCAGCGTTGGCGGGAACACCGGGGAGCTGTTTTTT. Encoded protein: CASSVGGNTGELFF.

The chain employs TRBV6-5 and TRBJ2-1; 9 positions agree with TRBD2. The CDR3 runs to 16 residues. The germline CDR1 and CDR2 sequences are MNHEY and SVGAGI. The V and J ends lost 0 bases and 5 bases, in that order; junction bases with no gene match: 5. CDR3 region: CASSYSRGGQHNEQFF. The CDR3 nucleotides read TGTGCCAGCAGTTACTCGCGGGGGGGGCAGCACAATGAGCAGTTCTTC.

The rearrangement uses TRBV6-5 and TRBJ2-7; 12 nucleotides match TRBD1. Germline V lookup: CDR1 MNHEY, CDR2 SVGAGI. Unmatched junction bases numbered 4, after V lost 5 bases and J lost 2 bases. This CDR3 has 15 residues. In nucleotides, the CDR3 is TGTGCCAGCAGTCCCCGGGACAGGGGGCCCTACGAGCAGTACTTC. Amino acid sequence: CASSPRDRGPYEQYF.

The chain links TRBV7-9 to TRBJ2-1; D possibly corresponds to TRBD2 (5 bases). Germline V gene sequence: CDR1 SEHNR, CDR2 FQNEAQ (reference sequence). V was cut by 7 bases and J by 2 bases, with 12 bases left in between. This CDR3 has 14 amino acids. The CDR3: CASTRSGTYNEQFF. CDR3 in DNA: TGTGCCAGCACCCGCTCGGGGACCTACAATGAGCAGTTCTTC.

The V call is TRBV12-5, the J call TRBJ2-1; unclear D gene. Germline V gives CDR1 LGHNT, CDR2 FRNRAP. The CDR3 runs to 15 residues. Trimming removed 5 bases at V and 4 bases at J, with 15 bases between. CDR3 bases: TGTGCTAGTGGTCCTCTCGGGTCCCAATACAATGAGCAGTTCTTC. Protein sequence: CASGPLGSQYNEQFF.

This clone was detected only once. This chain uses TRBV6-6 with TRBJ1-3, with 9 bases that match TRBD1. The CDR3 is 16 residues long. Germline CDR1 is MNHNY and CDR2 is SVGAGI (reference sequence). The V and J ends lost 4 bases and 4 bases, in that order; junction bases with no gene match: 8. The CDR3 protein is CASSSPGTGYGNTIYF. The DNA of the CDR3 is TGTGCCAGCAGTTCTCCCGGGACAGGGTACGGAAACACCATATATTTT.

V usage is TRBV7-3 and J usage is TRBJ2-2; 8 nucleotides line up with TRBD1. The trim removed 5 bases at V and 7 bases at J, leaving 9 bases unmatched. The CDR3 loop spans 15 amino acids. CDR1 is SGHTA, CDR2 FQGTGA, per germline. The CDR3 sequence: CASSKTGAEGGELFF. The CDR3 DNA reads TGTGCCAGCAGCAAGACAGGGGCGGAAGGCGGGGAGCTGTTTTTT.

The chain is built from TRBV28 and TRBJ1-5; the D gene is possibly TRBD1 (5 bases). Trimming shortened V by 7 bases and J by 4 bases, and 17 bases separated the two germline ends. The CDR3 loop spans 15 amino acids. CDR1 MDHEN and CDR2 SYDVKM come from the germline V gene. This CDR3 reads CASIEAGVRNQPQHF. The CDR3 DNA follows: TGTGCCAGCATCGAAGCGGGGGTGAGGAATCAGCCCCAGCATTTT.

The sample holds a few counts of this clone. J is TRBJ2-7 and V is TRBV9, with TRBD1 matching 7 bases. Trimming cost V 4 bases and J 3 bases; bases outside gene matches: 4. Looked up from germline, CDR1 is SGDLS and CDR2 is YYNGEE. The CDR3 sequence is 13 residues long. The CDR3 sequence is CASSSRDSYEQYF. The CDR3, as DNA: TGTGCCAGCAGCTCACGGGACAGCTACGAGCAGTACTTC. Supplemented by reference TRBV9 and TRBJ2-7, the full variable domain reads DSGVTQTPKHLITATGQRVTLRCSPRSGDLSVYWYQQSLDQGLQFLIQYYNGEERAKGNILERFSAQQFPDLHSELNLSSLELGDSALYFCASSSRDSYEQYFGPGTRLTVT.

V usage is TRBV27 and J usage is TRBJ2-7; tentatively, D is TRBD1 (6 bases). V gave up 0 bases and J gave up 2 bases, with 11 bases separating them. CDR1 is MNHEY, CDR2 SMNVEV, per germline (reference sequence). There are 15 residues in the CDR3. CDR3 coding DNA: TGTGCCAGCAGTTTATCCCTGACAGGCACCTACGAGCAGTACTTC. This encodes CASSLSLTGTYEQYF.

The V gene is TRBV19, the J gene TRBJ2-5; D is ambiguous. V shed 3 bases and J shed 0 bases, with 5 bases lying between them. Germline V gene data show CDR1 as LNHDA and CDR2 as SQIVND (reference sequence). The length of the CDR3 is 13 residues. In nucleotides, the CDR3 is TGTGCCAGTAGTATCCGGTACCAAGAGACCCAGTACTTC. Translation gives CASSIRYQETQYF.

The chain uses TRBV11-2 and TRBJ2-1; 12 positions agree with TRBD2. V lost 5 bases to trimming and J lost 10 bases; unmatched junction nucleotides: 9. The CDR3 consists of 15 residues. Germline assignment: CDR1 SGHAT and CDR2 FQNNGV. The CDR3 coding sequence is TGTGCCAGCAGCCCCTCTAGCGGGGGGGGTGGGGAGCAGTTCTTC. Translated, it gives CASSPSSGGGGEQFF.

The V call is TRBV5-1, the J call TRBJ1-2, with D hard to call. There are 15 residues in the CDR3. V shed 4 bases and J shed 8 bases, with 21 bases lying between them. Looked up from germline, CDR1 is SGHRS and CDR2 is YFSETQ. The CDR3 DNA sequence: TGCGCCAGCAGCCGGGGAGGAATTATAGCGGGGGGCTACACCTTC. It encodes CASSRGGIIAGGYTF.

This clone was recorded only once. The rearrangement uses TRBV28 and TRBJ2-5; TRBD2 aligns across 7 bases. V shed 2 bases, J shed 2 bases, and the junction held 5 bases outside the gene matches. The CDR3 contains 15 residues. In germline, CDR1 is MDHEN, CDR2 SYDVKM. CDR3 region: CASSLGWGGQETQYF. Here the CDR3 DNA reads TGTGCCAGCAGTTTAGGCTGGGGAGGGCAAGAGACCCAGTACTTC.

CDR3 sequence reads: CASSSTSGQETQYF. The CDR3 nucleotides are TGTGCCAGTAGTTCGACTAGCGGGCAAGAGACCCAGTACTTC. The V gene is TRBV19, the J gene TRBJ2-5; the match to TRBD2 covers 10 bases. This CDR3 is 14 amino acids long. Germline trimming cut 5 bases from V and 2 bases from J; bases unmatched to any gene: 2. Germline loops: CDR1 LNHDA, CDR2 SQIVND (reference sequence).

This chain uses TRBV9 with TRBJ1-4, with 7 positions matching TRBD1. Per the germline V gene, CDR1 is SGDLS and CDR2 is YYNGEE. V gave up 5 bases and J gave up 4 bases; unmatched junction bases: 8. The CDR3 contains 15 residues. As DNA, the CDR3 is TGTGCCAGCAGAGCTACAGGGGCCGGTAATGAAAAACTGTTTTTT. It translates to CASRATGAGNEKLFF. The entire variable domain, with the rest obtained from reference TRBV9 and TRBJ1-4, is as follows: DSGVTQTPKHLITATGQRVTLRCSPRSGDLSVYWYQQSLDQGLQFLIQYYNGEERAKGNILERFSAQQFPDLHSELNLSSLELGDSALYFCASRATGAGNEKLFFGSGTQLSVL.

This chain links TRBV10-3 with TRBJ2-3, with 14 positions matching TRBD2. The length of the CDR3 is 17 residues. Germline V gene data show CDR1 as ENHRY and CDR2 as SYGVKD. V was pared by 10 bases and J by 1 base, with 10 bases of the junction left unmatched. The CDR3: CASFRTSGRRGTDTQYF. The CDR3, as DNA: TGTGCCAGCTTCAGGACTAGCGGGAGGAGGGGCACAGATACGCAGTATTTT.

The chain uses TRBV6-4 and TRBJ1-4; D is uncertain. The germline CDR1 and CDR2 sequences are MRHNA and SNTAGT. Trimming cost V 4 bases and J 7 bases, with 10 bases left between them. The CDR3 contains 13 residues. CDR3 DNA sequence: TGTGCCAGCAGTGTGGAGGCTGGTGAAAAACTGTTTTTT. Protein sequence: CASSVEAGEKLFF.

This clone was detected a few times. V is TRBV5-1 and J is TRBJ2-7, with a tentative D call TRBD2 (5 bases). CDR3 size: 14 residues. Germline values: CDR1 SGHRS, CDR2 YFSETQ. The V gene lost 0 bases and the J gene lost 3 bases, with 10 bases spanning the gap. The DNA for the CDR3 is TGCGCCAGCAGCTTGGTCCCGGGATACTACGAGCAGTACTTC. Translation gives CASSLVPGYYEQYF.

V usage is TRBV4-2 and J usage is TRBJ2-2; TRBD2 matches 7 bases. Looked up from germline, CDR1 is LGHNA and CDR2 is YNFKEQ. This CDR3 contains 15 residues. V lost 2 bases, J lost 7 bases, and 7 bases stayed unmatched. The CDR3 DNA follows: TGTGCCAGCAGCCAACTGCGGGGGAGTTACGGGGAGCTGTTTTTT. Its translation is CASSQLRGSYGELFF.

As regards this clone: Distinct nucleotide sequences in the sample also encode this CDR3. The rearrangement links TRBV29-1 to TRBJ2-7; 8 positions agree with TRBD1. Germline trimming cut 4 bases from V and 2 bases from J; bases unmatched to any gene: 1. Germline V lookup: CDR1 SQVTM, CDR2 ANQGSEA. CDR3 length: 12 residues. This CDR3 is CSVGTGPYEQYF. CDR3 DNA sequence: TGCAGCGTTGGGACAGGGCCCTACGAGCAGTACTTC.

The chain uses TRBV28 and TRBJ2-3; D may be TRBD2 (6 bases). V shed 6 bases and J shed 7 bases, with 17 bases lying between them. Germline CDR1 and CDR2: MDHEN and SYDVKM. This CDR3 has 14 residues. As DNA, the CDR3 is TGTGCCAGCAGCTCGGGGACTCGAATTAATACGCAGTATTTT. Encoded protein: CASSSGTRINTQYF.

This rearrangement joins TRBV7-7 to TRBJ2-7; D not certain. The germline gives CDR1 SSHAT, CDR2 FNYEAQ (reference sequence). This CDR3 region has 13 residues. Trimming removed 6 bases from V and 7 bases from J, with 16 bases in between. The CDR3 reads CASSLDFFGEQYF. The CDR3 DNA reads TGTGCCAGCAGTCTAGACTTCTTTGGGGAGCAGTACTTC.

About this clone: Mismatch with germline at one junction end may stem from a read error. The chain couples TRBV28 to TRBJ2-7; 9 bases agree with TRBD2. The CDR3 totals 20 residues. In germline, CDR1 is MDHEN, CDR2 SYDVKM. The CDR3 here is CVSSPLSDPVTGLATYEQYF. The CDR3 DNA reads as TGTGTCAGCAGTCCCCTTTCAGACCCCGTTACTGGACTAGCGACCTACGAGCAGTACTTC.